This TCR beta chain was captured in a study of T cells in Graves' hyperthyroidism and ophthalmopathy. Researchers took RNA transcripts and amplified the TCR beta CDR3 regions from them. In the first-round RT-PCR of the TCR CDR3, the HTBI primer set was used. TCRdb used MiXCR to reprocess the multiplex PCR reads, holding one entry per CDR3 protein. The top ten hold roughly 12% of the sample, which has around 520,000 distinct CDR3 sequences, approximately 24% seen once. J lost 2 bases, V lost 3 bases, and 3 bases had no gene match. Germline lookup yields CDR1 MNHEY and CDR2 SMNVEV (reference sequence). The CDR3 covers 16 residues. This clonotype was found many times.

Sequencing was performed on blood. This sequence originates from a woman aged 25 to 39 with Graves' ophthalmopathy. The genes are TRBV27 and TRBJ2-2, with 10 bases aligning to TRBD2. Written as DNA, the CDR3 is TGTGCCAGCAGTTTCCTAGCGGGGGCAAACACCGGGGAGCTGTTTTTT. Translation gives CASSFLAGANTGELFF.